This T cell receptor (beta chain) emerged from a study of blood T cell repertoires in COVID-19. This clone was seen only once. CDR1 and CDR2 from the germline V gene are LNHDA and SQIVND (reference sequence). V lost 6 bases and J lost 0, with 12 bases in between. This CDR3 comprises 15 residues. The method was immunoSEQ multiplex PCR; TCRdb's version includes in-frame clones alone and lacks a portion of them. Among 150,000 to 190,000 clones listed, 80% to 90% were seen once. The sequenced sample was peripheral blood. This clonotype was sampled from a woman in her 70s with acute or convalescent COVID-19. The chain recombines TRBV19 with TRBJ2-1, with D possibly being TRBD1 (6 bases). DNA for the CDR3: TGTGCCAGTAGCCCCCCAGGGGTCTCCTACAATGAGCAGTTCTTC. It encodes CASSPPGVSYNEQFF. The entire variable domain, with the rest obtained from reference TRBV19 and TRBJ2-1, is as follows: DGGITQSPKYLFRKEGQNVTLSCEQNLNHDAMYWYRQDPGQGLRLIYYSQIVNDFQKGDIAEGYSVSREKKESFPLTVTSAQKNPTAFYLCASSPPGVSYNEQFFGPGTRLTVL.